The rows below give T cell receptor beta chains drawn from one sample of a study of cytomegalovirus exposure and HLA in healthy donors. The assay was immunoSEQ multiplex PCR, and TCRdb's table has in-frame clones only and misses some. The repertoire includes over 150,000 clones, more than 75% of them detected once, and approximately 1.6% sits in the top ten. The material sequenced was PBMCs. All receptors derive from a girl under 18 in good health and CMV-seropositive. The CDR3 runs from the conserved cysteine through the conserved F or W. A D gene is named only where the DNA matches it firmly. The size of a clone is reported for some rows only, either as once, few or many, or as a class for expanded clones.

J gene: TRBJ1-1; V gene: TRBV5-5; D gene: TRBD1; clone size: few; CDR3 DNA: TGTGCCAGCAGCTTTCGGGACAGGGGCGGGACTGAAGCTTTCTTT; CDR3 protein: CASSFRDRGGTEAFF
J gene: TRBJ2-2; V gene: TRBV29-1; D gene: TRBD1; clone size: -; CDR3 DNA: TGCAGCGTCCGACAGGGAATAGGGACGAACACCGGGGAGCTGTTTTTT; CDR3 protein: CSVRQGIGTNTGELFF
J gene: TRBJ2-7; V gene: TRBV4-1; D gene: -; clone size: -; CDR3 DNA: TGCGCCAGCAGCCAAGATTACAGATCTTTACAGCAGTACTTC; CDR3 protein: CASSQDYRSLQQYF
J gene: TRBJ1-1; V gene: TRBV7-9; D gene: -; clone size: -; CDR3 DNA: TGTGCCAGCAGCTTCAGCCAGGGAACTGAAGCTTTCTTT; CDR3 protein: CASSFSQGTEAFF
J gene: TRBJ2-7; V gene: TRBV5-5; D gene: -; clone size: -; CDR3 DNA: TGTGCCAGCAGCCAGAAGGCGGGGTTTAGCTACGAGCAGTACTTC; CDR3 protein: CASSQKAGFSYEQYF
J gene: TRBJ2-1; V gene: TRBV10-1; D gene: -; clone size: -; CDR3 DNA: TGCGCCAGCAGTGACTCGGGTTCTGAGCAGTTCTTC; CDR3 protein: CASSDSGSEQFF
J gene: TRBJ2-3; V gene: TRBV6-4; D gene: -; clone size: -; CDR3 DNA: TGTGCCAGCAGTGTATCAGGGGATTTCACAGATACGCAGTATTTT; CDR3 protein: CASSVSGDFTDTQYF
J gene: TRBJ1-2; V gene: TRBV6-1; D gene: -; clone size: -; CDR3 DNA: TGTGCCAGCAGCGAGACACATCACTATGGCTACACCTTC; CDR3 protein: CASSETHHYGYTF
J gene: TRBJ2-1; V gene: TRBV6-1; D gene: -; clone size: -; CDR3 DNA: TGTGCCAGCAGTGAATACCTAGCTGGGTGGAATGAGCAGTTCTTC; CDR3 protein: CASSEYLAGWNEQFF
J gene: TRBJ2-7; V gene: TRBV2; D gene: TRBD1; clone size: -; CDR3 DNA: TGTGCCAGCAGTAACCGGGACAGGGTCTACGAGCAGTACTTC; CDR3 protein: CASSNRDRVYEQYF
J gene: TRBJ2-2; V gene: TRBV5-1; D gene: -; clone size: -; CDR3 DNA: TGCGCCAGCAGCTTGACAGGGACCGGGGAGCTGTTTTTT; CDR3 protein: CASSLTGTGELFF
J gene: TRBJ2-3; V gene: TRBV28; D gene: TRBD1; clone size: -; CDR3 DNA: TGTGCCAGCAGTTCTCCGGGACAGGGAACAGATACGCAGTATTTT; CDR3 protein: CASSSPGQGTDTQYF
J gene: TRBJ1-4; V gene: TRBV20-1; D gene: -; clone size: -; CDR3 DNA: TGCAGTGCCACAGCTGAAAAACTGTTTTTT; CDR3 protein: CSATAEKLFF
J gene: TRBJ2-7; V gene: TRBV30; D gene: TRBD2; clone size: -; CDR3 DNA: TGTGCCTGGAGGGGATGGCAGGGAACTAGCGGGCAGACTCACTACGAGCAGTACTTC; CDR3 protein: CAWRGWQGTSGQTHYEQYF
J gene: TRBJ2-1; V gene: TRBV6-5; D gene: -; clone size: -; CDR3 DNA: TGTGCCAGCAGGCCCACATCTTACAATGAGCAGTTCTTC; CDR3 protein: CASRPTSYNEQFF
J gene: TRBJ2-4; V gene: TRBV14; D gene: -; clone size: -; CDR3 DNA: TGTGCCAGCAGCCAAGGGATTGGGGCCGACATTCAGTACTTC; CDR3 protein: CASSQGIGADIQYF
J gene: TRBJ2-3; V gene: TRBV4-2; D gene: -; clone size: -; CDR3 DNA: TGTGCCAGCAGCCAAGGTGGGAGTAGCACAGATACGCAGTATTTT; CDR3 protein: CASSQGGSSTDTQYF
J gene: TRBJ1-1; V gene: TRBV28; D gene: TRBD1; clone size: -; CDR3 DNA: TGTGCCAGCCAACAGACAGGGTACACTGAAGCTTTCTTT; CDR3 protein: CASQQTGYTEAFF
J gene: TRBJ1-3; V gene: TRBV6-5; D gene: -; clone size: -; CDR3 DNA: TGTGCCAGCAGTCGGACAAAGCATGGAAACACCATATATTTT; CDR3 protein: CASSRTKHGNTIYF
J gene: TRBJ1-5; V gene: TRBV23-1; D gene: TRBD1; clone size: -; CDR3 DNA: TGCGCCAGCAGTCACACAGACGGGGACAGCCTTGTCAATCAGCCCCAGCATTTT; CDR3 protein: CASSHTDGDSLVNQPQHF
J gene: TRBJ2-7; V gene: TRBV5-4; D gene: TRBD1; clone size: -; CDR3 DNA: TGTGCCAGCAGCTTGGGGACAGGGAGTTTCTACGAGCAGTACTTC; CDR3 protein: CASSLGTGSFYEQYF
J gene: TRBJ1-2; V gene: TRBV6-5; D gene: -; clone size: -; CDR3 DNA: TGTGCCAGCAGTTACTCGCGGGGATATGGGGGCTACACCTTC; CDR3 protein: CASSYSRGYGGYTF
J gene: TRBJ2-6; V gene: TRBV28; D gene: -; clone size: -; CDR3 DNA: TGTGCCAGCAGTTTACCGGTAGGGGCTGGGGCCAACGTCCTGACTTTC; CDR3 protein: CASSLPVGAGANVLTF
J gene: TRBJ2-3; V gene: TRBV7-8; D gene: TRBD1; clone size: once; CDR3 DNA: TGTGCCAGCAGCTTAGAGGGCTCCAGGGGGAGCACAGATACGCAGTATTTT; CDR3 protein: CASSLEGSRGSTDTQYF
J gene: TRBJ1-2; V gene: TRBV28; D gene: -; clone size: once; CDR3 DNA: TGTGCCAGCAGGGGAGGTTCCTCCGGCTACACCTTC; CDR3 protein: CASRGGSSGYTF
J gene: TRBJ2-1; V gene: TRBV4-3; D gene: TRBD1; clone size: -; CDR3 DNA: TGCGCCAGCAGCCAAGGACAGGGTTGGGGCAATGAGCAGTTCTTC; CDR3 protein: CASSQGQGWGNEQFF
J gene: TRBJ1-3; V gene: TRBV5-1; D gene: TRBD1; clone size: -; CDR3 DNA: TGCGCCAGCAGCTCTACGGGACAGTTCTCTGGAAACACCATATATTTT; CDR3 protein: CASSSTGQFSGNTIYF
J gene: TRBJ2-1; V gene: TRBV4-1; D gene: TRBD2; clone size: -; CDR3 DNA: TGCGCCAGCAGCTCTAGCGGGGATAATGAGCAGTTCTTC; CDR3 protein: CASSSSGDNEQFF
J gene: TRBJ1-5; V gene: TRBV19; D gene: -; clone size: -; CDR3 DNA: TGTGCCAGTAGTGCCGGGACTATTAAGCCCCAGCATTTT; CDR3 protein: CASSAGTIKPQHF
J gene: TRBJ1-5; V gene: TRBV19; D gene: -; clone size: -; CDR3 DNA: TGTGCCAGTAGTATCGAAGGACTCAGCACCCAGCCCCAGCATTTT; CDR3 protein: CASSIEGLSTQPQHF
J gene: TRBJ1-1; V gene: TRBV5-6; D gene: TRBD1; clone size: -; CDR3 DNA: TGTGCCAGCAGCCGGGGGCTGGGACAGGGTAACACTGAAGCTTTCTTT; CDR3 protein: CASSRGLGQGNTEAFF
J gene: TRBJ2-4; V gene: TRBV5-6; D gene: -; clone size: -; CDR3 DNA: TGTGCCAGCAGCTTGCGGGACATTCAGTACTTC; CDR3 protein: CASSLRDIQYF
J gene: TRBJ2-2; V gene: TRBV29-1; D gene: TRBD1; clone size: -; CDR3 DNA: TGCAGCGTGGGGACAGGGGACGGCGGGGAGCTGTTTTTT; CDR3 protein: CSVGTGDGGELFF
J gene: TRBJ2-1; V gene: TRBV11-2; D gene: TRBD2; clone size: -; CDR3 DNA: TGTGCCAGCAGCTTATTGCCGGGGGGGGCCTACAATGAGCAGTTCTTC; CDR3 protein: CASSLLPGGAYNEQFF
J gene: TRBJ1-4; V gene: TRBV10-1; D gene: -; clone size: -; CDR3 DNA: TGCGCCAGCAGTGATCAGGGCGAAAAACTGTTTTTT; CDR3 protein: CASSDQGEKLFF
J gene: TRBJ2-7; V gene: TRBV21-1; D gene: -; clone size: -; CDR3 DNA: TGTGCCAGCAGCGGGCCTAGCTTCACCTACGAGCAGTACTTC; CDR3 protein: CASSGPSFTYEQYF
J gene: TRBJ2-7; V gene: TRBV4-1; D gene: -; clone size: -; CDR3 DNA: TGCGCCAGCAGCCAAGAGGGCCGATCCTACGAGCAGTACTTC; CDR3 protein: CASSQEGRSYEQYF
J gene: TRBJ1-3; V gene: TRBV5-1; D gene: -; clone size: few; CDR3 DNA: TGCGCCAGCATTTTCTACCCCGGGACAAGAGGCCGCTCTGGAAACACCATATATTTT; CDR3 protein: CASIFYPGTRGRSGNTIYF
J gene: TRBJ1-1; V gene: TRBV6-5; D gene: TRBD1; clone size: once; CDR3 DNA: TGTGCCAGCAGCCGGACAGGGGACACTGAAGCTTTCTTT; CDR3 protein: CASSRTGDTEAFF
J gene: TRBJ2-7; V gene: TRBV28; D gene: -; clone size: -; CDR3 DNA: TGTGCCAGCAGAGGGGACAAAGCCTACGAGCAGTACTTC; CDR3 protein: CASRGDKAYEQYF
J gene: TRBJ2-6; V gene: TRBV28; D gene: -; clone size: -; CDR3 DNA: TGTGCCACCTTTGGGAGTAATTCCTTCTCTGGGGCCAACGTCCTGACTTTC; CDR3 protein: CATFGSNSFSGANVLTF
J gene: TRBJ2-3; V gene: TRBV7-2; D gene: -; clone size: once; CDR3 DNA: TGTGCCAGCAGCTCCCGACAGAGCACAGATACGCAGTATTTT; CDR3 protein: CASSSRQSTDTQYF
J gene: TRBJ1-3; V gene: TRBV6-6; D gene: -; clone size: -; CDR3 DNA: TGTGCCAGCAGTTCTGAGCTAGCGGTCGGAAACACCATATATTTT; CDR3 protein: CASSSELAVGNTIYF
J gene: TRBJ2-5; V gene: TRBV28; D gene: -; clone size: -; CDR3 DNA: TGTGCCAGCCGTTCGGGGGACCTACTTAAGACCCAGTACTTC; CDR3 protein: CASRSGDLLKTQYF
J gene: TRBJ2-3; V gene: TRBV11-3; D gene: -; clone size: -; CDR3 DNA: TGTACCAGCAGCCTTAAAGCCCTAGATACGCAGTATTTT; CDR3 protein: CTSSLKALDTQYF
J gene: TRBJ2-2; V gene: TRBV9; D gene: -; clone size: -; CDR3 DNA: TGTGCCAGCAGCGTAAAAAACGGGAACACCGGGGAGCTGTTTTTT; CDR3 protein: CASSVKNGNTGELFF
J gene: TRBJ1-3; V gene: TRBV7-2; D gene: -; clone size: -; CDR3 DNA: TGTGCCAGCAGCCTAGACGGGATCTCTGGAAACACCATATATTTT; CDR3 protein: CASSLDGISGNTIYF
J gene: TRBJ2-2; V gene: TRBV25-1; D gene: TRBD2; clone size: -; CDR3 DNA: TGTGCCAGCAGTGAGGCAGGGAGGGAGGACGGGGAGCTGTTTTTT; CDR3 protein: CASSEAGREDGELFF
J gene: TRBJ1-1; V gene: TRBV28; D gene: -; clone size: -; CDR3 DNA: TGTGCCAGCAGCTCGACAGGTAGTGGGAACACTGAAGCTTTCTTT; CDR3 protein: CASSSTGSGNTEAFF
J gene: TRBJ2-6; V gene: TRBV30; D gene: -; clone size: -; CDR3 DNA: TGTGCCTGGGACTTTAGCGCCGGGGCCAACGTCCTGACTTTC; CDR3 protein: CAWDFSAGANVLTF